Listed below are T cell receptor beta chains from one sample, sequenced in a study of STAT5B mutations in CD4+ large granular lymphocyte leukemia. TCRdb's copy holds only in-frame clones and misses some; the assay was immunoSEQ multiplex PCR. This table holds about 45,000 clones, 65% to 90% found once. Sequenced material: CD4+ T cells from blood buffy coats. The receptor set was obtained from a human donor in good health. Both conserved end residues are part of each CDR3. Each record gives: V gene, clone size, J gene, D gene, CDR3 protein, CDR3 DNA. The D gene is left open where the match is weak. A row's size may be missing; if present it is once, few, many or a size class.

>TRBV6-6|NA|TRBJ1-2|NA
CASSYLNGGYTF
TGTGCCAGCAGCTACCTCAATGGCGGCTACACCTTC
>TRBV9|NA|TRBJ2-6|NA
CASSVEGSGANVLTF
TGTGCCAGCAGCGTAGAGGGTTCTGGGGCCAACGTCCTGACTTTC
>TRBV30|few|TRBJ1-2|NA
CALTTGYGYTF
TGTGCCTTAACGACGGGGTATGGCTACACCTTC
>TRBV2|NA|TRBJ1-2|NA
CASSEATVLGHGYTF
TGTGCCAGCAGTGAGGCGACAGTTCTGGGGCATGGCTACACCTTC
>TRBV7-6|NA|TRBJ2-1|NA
CASSLGRNEQFF
TGTGCCAGCAGCTTAGGTAGAAATGAGCAGTTCTTC
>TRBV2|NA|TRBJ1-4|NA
CASSGRPNEKLFF
TGTGCCAGCAGTGGCAGGCCTAATGAAAAACTGTTTTTT
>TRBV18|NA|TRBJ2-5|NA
CASSPTGMQETQYF
TGTGCCAGCTCACCCACAGGGATGCAAGAGACCCAGTACTTC
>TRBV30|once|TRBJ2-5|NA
CAWHTAGRWETQYF
TGTGCCTGGCACACGGCGGGCCGTTGGGAGACCCAGTACTTC
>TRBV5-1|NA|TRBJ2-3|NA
CASSLGGYRADTQYF
TGCGCCAGCAGCTTGGGAGGGTATCGGGCAGATACGCAGTATTTT
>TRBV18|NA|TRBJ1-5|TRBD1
CASSRDRADQPQHF
TGTGCCAGCTCACGGGACAGGGCCGATCAGCCCCAGCATTTT
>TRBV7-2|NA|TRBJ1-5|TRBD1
CASSLARQGAGNQPQHF
TGTGCCAGCAGCTTAGCTCGACAGGGGGCGGGTAATCAGCCCCAGCATTTT
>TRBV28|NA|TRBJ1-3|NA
CASSLKTNALGNTIYF
TGTGCCAGCAGTCTAAAGACAAACGCCCTCGGAAACACCATATATTTT
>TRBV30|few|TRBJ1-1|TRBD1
CARTGVNTEAFF
TGTGCCAGGACAGGTGTGAACACTGAAGCTTTCTTT
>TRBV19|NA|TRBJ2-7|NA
CASSIDEGNEQYF
TGTGCCAGTAGTATAGACGAGGGAAACGAGCAGTACTTC
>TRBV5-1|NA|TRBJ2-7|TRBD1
CASSLGGQVYEQYF
TGCGCCAGCAGCTTGGGAGGACAGGTCTACGAGCAGTACTTC
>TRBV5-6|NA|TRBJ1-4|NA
CASSLWGPNEKLFF
TGTGCCAGCAGCCTCTGGGGGCCTAATGAAAAACTGTTTTTT
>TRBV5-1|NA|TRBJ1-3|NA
CASSLEKSSGNTIYF
TGCGCCAGCAGCTTGGAGAAGAGCTCTGGAAACACCATATATTTT